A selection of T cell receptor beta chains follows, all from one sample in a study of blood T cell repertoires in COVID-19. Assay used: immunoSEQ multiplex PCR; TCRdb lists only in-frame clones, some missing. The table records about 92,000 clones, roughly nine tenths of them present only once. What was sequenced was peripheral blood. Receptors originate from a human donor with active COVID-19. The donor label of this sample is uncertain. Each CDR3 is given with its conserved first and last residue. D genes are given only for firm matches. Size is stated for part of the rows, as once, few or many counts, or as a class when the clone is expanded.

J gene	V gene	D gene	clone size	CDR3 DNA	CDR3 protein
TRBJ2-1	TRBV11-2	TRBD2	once	TGTGCCAGCAGCCTTACTAGCGGGGCTTACAATGAGCAGTTCTTC	CASSLTSGAYNEQFF
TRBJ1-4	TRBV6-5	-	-	TGTGCCAGCAGCGCCCTAGGCGGAGGTGAAAAACTGTTTTTT	CASSALGGGEKLFF
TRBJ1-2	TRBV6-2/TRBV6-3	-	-	TGTGCCAGCAGTTCTACAGGGAGTACGTACTATGGCTACACCTTC	CASSSTGSTYYGYTF
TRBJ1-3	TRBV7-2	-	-	TGTGCCAGCAGCTTAGCGACAGTCTCTGGAAACACCATATATTTT	CASSLATVSGNTIYF
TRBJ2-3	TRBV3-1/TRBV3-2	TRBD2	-	TGTGCCAGCACTCCGATGACTAGCGGGGGGCTAAGCACAGATACGCAGTATTTT	CASTPMTSGGLSTDTQYF
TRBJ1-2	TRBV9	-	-	TGTGCCAGCAGCCACATTGACATTAACGGCTACACCTTC	CASSHIDINGYTF
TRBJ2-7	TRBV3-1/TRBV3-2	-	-	TGTGCCAGCAGCCAGAACAGGGTCCGTTTGAGCGAGCAGTACTTC	CASSQNRVRLSEQYF
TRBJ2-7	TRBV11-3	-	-	TGTGCCAGCAGCTTAGAGGCAGGGTCGTACGAGCAGTACTTC	CASSLEAGSYEQYF
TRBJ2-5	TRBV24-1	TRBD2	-	TGTGCCACCAGTGATAGTTTCGGGGGGGGACAAGAGACCCAGTACTTC	CATSDSFGGGQETQYF
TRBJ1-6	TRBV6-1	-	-	TGTGCCAGCAGTGAAAGCGGACGGTATAATTCACCCCTCCACTTT	CASSESGRYNSPLHF
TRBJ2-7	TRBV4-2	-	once	TGTGCCAGCAGGGTAGACAGGTTCGGCGAGCAGTACTTC	CASRVDRFGEQYF
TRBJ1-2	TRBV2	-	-	TGTGCCACACCAACCTCGGACAAAGACTATGGCTACACCTTC	CATPTSDKDYGYTF
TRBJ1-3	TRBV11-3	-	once	TGTGCCAGCAGCTTAGACGGTTCCGAAGGAAACACCATATATTTT	CASSLDGSEGNTIYF
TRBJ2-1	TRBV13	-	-	TGTGCCAGCAGCTCTAATGAGCAGTTCTTC	CASSSNEQFF
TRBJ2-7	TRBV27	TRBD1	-	TGTGCCAGCAGTGGAGGGACAGGGTCTCAGTACGAGCAGTACTTC	CASSGGTGSQYEQYF
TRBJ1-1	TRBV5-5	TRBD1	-	TGTGCCAGCAGCCCCCGGACAGGATACGAAGCTTTCTTT	CASSPRTGYEAFF
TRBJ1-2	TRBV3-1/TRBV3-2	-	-	TGTGCCAGCAGCCCCTCAGGGAGGGGAACCTATGGCTACACCTTC	CASSPSGRGTYGYTF